This T cell receptor beta chain emerged from a study of T cell responses to AZD1222 COVID-19 vaccine (dated by TCRdb to 2020 to 2023). Regarding the study in general: AZD1222 recipients with second doses at about 4 weeks or about 12 weeks were pooled, because spike-specific TCR depth and breadth did not differ between schedules. A total of more than 230 trial participants underwent TCR sequencing, of whom some 200 had received two doses of AZD1222 and around 25 had received two doses of the MenACWY control vaccine. Trial participants were enrolled into age subgroups of 18-55, 56-69 and 70-plus years, which contained 148, 28 and 57 TCR-sequenced participants, respectively.

The CDR3 regions of human TCRbeta chains were analyzed by immunosequencing. In the original analysis: TCRs in the repertoires were matched against a reference library of SARS-CoV-2-specific TCRs that had been generated with the MIRA antigen-specificity platform. Breadth meant the fraction of unique TCRs that were SARS-CoV-2-associated, whereas depth meant the fraction of total T cells that were SARS-CoV-2-associated. Using the MIRA data, each spike-specific TCR was assigned both to the spike region to which the TCR was reactive and to a CD4 or CD8 class. Log10-transformed breadth and depth values were compared by one-way ANOVA with Sidak's multiple comparisons tests. Here the immuneACCESS table is served through TCRdb, limited to in-frame sequences with V and J called. Missing clones are a known gap in these copies; in checked studies unresolved V genes cover under half, and the rest lacks a known reason. V and J calls and clone size follow that table, whereas D and trimming were derived from the DNA. The sample table shows around 180,000 clones, and around nine tenths are seen once. The ten largest clones capture 0.45% to 0.55% of the sample.

This clone has only one observation. The antigen it recognizes is unknown. Here the CDR3 omits its conserved ending phenylalanine or tryptophan, so a read error is the likely source. The DNA is omitted, as the CDR3 cannot be located on it reliably, and the CDR3 follows TCRdb's listing. The label giving this sample's time point can be read as: baseline before first vaccination. Vaccinee samples came from UK trials COV001 and COV002, including a single-blind randomized controlled phase 2/3 trial of AZD1222 (ChAdOx1 nCoV-19) in healthy adults. Trial participant PBMC samples were collected at day 0 and day 28 after the second dose for TCRbeta chain sequencing. The CDR3 comprises 10 residues, both ends counted. General findings and caveats noted by the study authors: After two AZD1222 doses, spike-specific TCR breadth and depth were significantly higher than at day 0 and than in MenACWY recipients. Conclusions about previously exposed vaccinees are limited because only a handful of AZD1222 recipients were SARS-CoV-2 seropositive at baseline. Epitopes outside the regions mutated in the B.1.351 and B.1.1.7 variants were reportedly recognized by nearly half of the unique spike-specific TCRs. Participants were mostly white British and included more females than males, and it was suggested by the authors that clonal diversity may have been underestimated. Because no day 14 peak-response samples were available, the repertoires could be characterized only after the peak T cell response. CD4 TCRs associated with the vaccine covered the entire spike protein, and the dominant responses were in regions 160-218 and 743-854. The 56-69-year group was small, and its depth increase did not reach significance, likely because of low power.

The source of this sequence is an adult in good health. The sequence is built from TRBV21-1 and TRBJ1-1. TRBV21-1 is described as a pseudogene. The sequencing used peripheral blood, collected on day 0 of AZD1222 vaccination. The CDR3 reads CASSKALREE.